A selection of T cell receptor beta chains follows, all from one sample in a study of cytomegalovirus exposure and HLA in healthy donors. Using immunoSEQ multiplex PCR, the repertoire was profiled, and TCRdb retains in-frame clones only, with some absent. The table lists about 280,000 clones, approximately 90% of them singletons, with roughly 2.3% in the top ten. Sequencing input: PBMCs. The receptors come from a woman under 30 in good health and CMV-seronegative. Each CDR3 is given with its conserved first and last residue. The order of the fields is V gene, D gene, J gene, clone size, CDR3 protein, CDR3 DNA. A D gene is named only where the DNA matches it firmly. Rows give clone size only sometimes, using once, few, many, or a class for an expanded clone.

v_call: TRBV15; d_call: .; j_call: TRBJ1-5; clone_size: .; cdr3_aa: CATSREPGDNQPQHF; cdr3_nt: TGTGCCACCAGCAGAGAACCAGGGGACAATCAGCCCCAGCATTTT
v_call: TRBV19; d_call: .; j_call: TRBJ1-1; clone_size: .; cdr3_aa: CASSITVLNTEAFF; cdr3_nt: TGTGCCAGTAGTATTACAGTCTTGAACACTGAAGCTTTCTTT
v_call: TRBV6-1; d_call: TRBD1; j_call: TRBJ1-1; clone_size: .; cdr3_aa: CASKIWDSQTEAFF; cdr3_nt: TGTGCCAGCAAGATTTGGGACAGCCAGACTGAAGCTTTCTTT
v_call: TRBV23-1; d_call: TRBD2; j_call: TRBJ2-1; clone_size: few; cdr3_aa: CASSQSRGRAQSSYNEQFF; cdr3_nt: TGCGCCAGCAGTCAATCCCGGGGGAGGGCCCAGAGCTCCTACAATGAGCAGTTCTTC
v_call: TRBV6-1; d_call: TRBD2; j_call: TRBJ2-7; clone_size: .; cdr3_aa: CASRGTSGGVYEQYF; cdr3_nt: TGTGCCAGCAGGGGGACTAGCGGGGGGGTCTACGAGCAGTACTTC
v_call: TRBV30; d_call: TRBD2; j_call: TRBJ2-3; clone_size: .; cdr3_aa: CAWSVIAGGRDTQYF; cdr3_nt: TGTGCCTGGAGTGTCATAGCGGGGGGTCGAGATACGCAGTATTTT
v_call: TRBV6-5; d_call: .; j_call: TRBJ2-3; clone_size: .; cdr3_aa: CASSYSNVAVPDTQYF; cdr3_nt: TGTGCCAGCAGTTACTCGAACGTCGCGGTCCCAGATACGCAGTATTTT
v_call: TRBV30; d_call: .; j_call: TRBJ1-5; clone_size: .; cdr3_aa: CAWSEGNSNQPQHF; cdr3_nt: TGTGCCTGGAGTGAGGGGAATAGCAATCAGCCCCAGCATTTT
v_call: TRBV4-1; d_call: .; j_call: TRBJ1-3; clone_size: .; cdr3_aa: CASSQVRAASFGNTIYF; cdr3_nt: TGCGCCAGCAGCCAGGTTCGAGCGGCCTCCTTTGGAAACACCATATATTTT
v_call: TRBV9; d_call: TRBD1; j_call: TRBJ2-1; clone_size: .; cdr3_aa: CASSARDSLYNEQFF; cdr3_nt: TGTGCCAGCAGCGCCCGGGACAGCCTATACAATGAGCAGTTCTTC
v_call: TRBV30; d_call: .; j_call: TRBJ1-5; clone_size: .; cdr3_aa: CAWSPGGDNQPQHF; cdr3_nt: TGTGCCTGGAGTCCTGGCGGCGACAATCAGCCCCAGCATTTT
v_call: TRBV19; d_call: TRBD1; j_call: TRBJ2-7; clone_size: .; cdr3_aa: CATTGVAYEQYF; cdr3_nt: TGTGCCACAACAGGGGTCGCCTACGAGCAGTACTTC
v_call: TRBV6-4; d_call: TRBD1; j_call: TRBJ1-5; clone_size: once; cdr3_aa: CASSPGTGANQPQHF; cdr3_nt: TGTGCCAGCAGCCCCGGGACAGGGGCCAATCAGCCCCAGCATTTT
v_call: TRBV27; d_call: .; j_call: TRBJ1-6; clone_size: .; cdr3_aa: CASSSRVSSYNSPLHF; cdr3_nt: TGTGCCAGCAGTTCCCGCGTGAGCTCCTATAATTCACCCCTCCACTTT
v_call: TRBV5-8; d_call: .; j_call: TRBJ2-2; clone_size: .; cdr3_aa: CASSLYRTANTGELFF; cdr3_nt: TGTGCCAGCAGCTTGTATAGGACAGCGAACACCGGGGAGCTGTTTTTT
v_call: TRBV5-6; d_call: .; j_call: TRBJ2-1; clone_size: .; cdr3_aa: CASSLGLVRFNEQFF; cdr3_nt: TGTGCCAGCAGCTTGGGGCTAGTGAGATTCAATGAGCAGTTCTTC
v_call: TRBV18; d_call: .; j_call: TRBJ1-1; clone_size: .; cdr3_aa: CASSPTGLAAFF; cdr3_nt: TGTGCCAGCTCTCCAACAGGGTTGGCAGCTTTCTTT
v_call: TRBV7-8; d_call: .; j_call: TRBJ1-1; clone_size: .; cdr3_aa: CASSPLVLQAEFEAFF; cdr3_nt: TGTGCCAGCAGCCCCCTAGTACTACAGGCGGAATTTGAAGCTTTCTTT
v_call: TRBV19; d_call: TRBD1; j_call: TRBJ2-2; clone_size: .; cdr3_aa: CATHKGQGAVTGELFF; cdr3_nt: TGTGCCACTCACAAAGGACAGGGGGCTGTCACCGGGGAGCTGTTTTTT
v_call: TRBV5-1; d_call: .; j_call: TRBJ1-6; clone_size: .; cdr3_aa: CASSLDTGSSYNSPLHF; cdr3_nt: TGCGCCAGCAGCTTGGATACAGGGAGCTCCTATAATTCCCCCCTCCACTTT
v_call: TRBV30; d_call: .; j_call: TRBJ2-6; clone_size: .; cdr3_aa: CAWNEPGRQLGTFSGANVLTF; cdr3_nt: TGTGCCTGGAATGAACCGGGACGACAACTGGGGACTTTCTCTGGGGCCAACGTCCTGACTTTC
v_call: TRBV9; d_call: .; j_call: TRBJ1-1; clone_size: .; cdr3_aa: CASSPHKNTEAFF; cdr3_nt: TGTGCCAGCAGCCCTCACAAGAACACTGAAGCTTTCTTT
v_call: TRBV9; d_call: .; j_call: TRBJ1-2; clone_size: .; cdr3_aa: CASSVPRAGLRGYTF; cdr3_nt: TGTGCCAGCAGCGTCCCCCGTGCAGGTCTCCGGGGCTACACCTTC
v_call: TRBV5-1; d_call: TRBD2; j_call: TRBJ2-1; clone_size: once; cdr3_aa: CASSLAVAGGSSYNEQFF; cdr3_nt: TGCGCCAGCAGCTTGGCCGTAGCGGGGGGGAGCTCCTACAATGAGCAGTTCTTC
v_call: TRBV2; d_call: TRBD1; j_call: TRBJ2-6; clone_size: .; cdr3_aa: CASSEGQGADGANVLTF; cdr3_nt: TGTGCCAGCAGTGAGGGACAGGGGGCGGACGGGGCCAACGTCCTGACTTTC
v_call: TRBV2; d_call: .; j_call: TRBJ2-7; clone_size: .; cdr3_aa: CASSERGEQYF; cdr3_nt: TGTGCCAGCAGTGAAAGGGGCGAGCAGTACTTC
v_call: TRBV6-5; d_call: TRBD1; j_call: TRBJ1-6; clone_size: .; cdr3_aa: CASSLGQGAGSPLHF; cdr3_nt: TGTGCCAGCAGCCTTGGACAGGGGGCAGGATCACCCCTCCACTTT
v_call: TRBV30; d_call: .; j_call: TRBJ1-2; clone_size: .; cdr3_aa: CAWSGERVAGYTF; cdr3_nt: TGTGCCTGGAGCGGGGAACGAGTCGCTGGCTACACCTTC
v_call: TRBV5-4; d_call: TRBD2; j_call: TRBJ2-3; clone_size: .; cdr3_aa: CASSLAGGGPGDTQYF; cdr3_nt: TGTGCCAGCAGCTTGGCCGGCGGGGGGCCAGGGGATACGCAGTATTTT